This TCR beta chain stems from a study of cytomegalovirus exposure and HLA in healthy donors. PCR was performed using 60 Vbeta and 13 Jbeta primers. Data came from immunoSEQ multiplex PCR; TCRdb stores just in-frame clones and leaves some out. Of just over 200,000 clones in the sample, under 70% are singletons; the top ten hold 2.6%. The V gene's germline CDR1 is MNHEY and CDR2 SMNVEV (reference sequence). The CDR3 covers 15 residues. Trimming shortened V by 5 bases and J by 5 bases, and 15 bases separated the two germline ends. Remarks on this clone: Its antigen remains unidentified.

Regarding the study as a whole: V- and J-gene trimming in TCR beta was tied to a missense DCLRE1C variant by an analysis performed later.

The sequenced material came from PBMCs. This sequence originates from a man aged 40-49 years in good health and CMV-seropositive. The chain combines TRBV27 with TRBJ1-4, with D possibly TRBD1 on 6 matching bases. The CDR3 coding sequence is TGTGCCAGCAGTAACGTAGGACAGCAAAATGAAAAACTGTTTTTT. Translating it yields CASSNVGQQNEKLFF. The full variable domain, its missing parts supplied by reference TRBV27 and TRBJ1-4, is EAQVTQNPRYLITVTGKKLTVTCSQNMNHEYMSWYRQDPGLGLRQIYYSMNVEVTDKGDVPEGYKVSRKEKRNFPLILESPSPNQTSLYFCASSNVGQQNEKLFFGSGTQLSVL.